The 20 T cell receptor beta chains below come from one sample, sequenced in a study of monozygotic twins with inflammatory bowel disease. TCRdb re-called the 5' RACE reads and shows each CDR3 protein once, DNA omitted. The listing contains around 220,000 distinct CDR3 sequences. Specimen: blood. The receptors shown here come from a human donor with ulcerative colitis or Crohn's disease, or a healthy co-twin of an affected twin (not recorded which).

The chain is built from TRBV29-1 and TRBJ2-1; TCRdb selects TRBD1, and the lack of DNA leaves this call unchecked. This CDR3 has 12 residues. Germline V gene data show CDR1 as SQVTM and CDR2 as ANQGSEA. CDR3 region: CSVTLRGHEQFF.

This rearrangement joins TRBV30 to TRBJ2-5; the TCRdb D gene call, TRBD2, has no DNA to confirm it. The CDR3 has 13 amino acids. Germline CDR1 GTSNPN, CDR2 SVGIG (reference sequence). CDR3 in amino acids: CAWSWRGRKTQYF.

The chain joins TRBV5-1 to TRBJ2-5; TCRdb returns TRBD1, unconfirmable since there is no DNA. This CDR3 is 14 amino acids long. Germline CDR1 is SGHRS and CDR2 is YFSETQ. The CDR3 region is CASSLGTVRETQYF.

The J gene is TRBJ2-1, the V gene TRBV5-6; as DNA is missing, the TRBD2 call by TCRdb cannot be tested. The germline CDR1 and CDR2 sequences are SGHDT and YYEEEE. The CDR3 sequence is 15 residues long. CDR3 sequence reads: CASSLRDSPNNEQFF.

The rearrangement joins TRBV20-1 to TRBJ2-4; TCRdb gives TRBD1 as the D gene, but with no DNA this cannot be confirmed. Germline CDR1 and CDR2: DFQATT and SNEGSKA (reference sequence). The CDR3 is 15 residues long. The CDR3 loop is CSAHTGSLAKNIQYF.

This chain connects TRBV27 to TRBJ2-4; the D call of TRBD1 rests on TCRdb alone, since no DNA is present to check it. CDR3 size: 20 residues. From germline, CDR1 is MNHEY and CDR2 SMNVEV (reference sequence). CDR3 in amino acids: CASSQRTQGSIDLAKNIQYF.

The chain carries TRBV7-7 and TRBJ2-5; TCRdb's D gene call, TRBD2, goes unchecked for lack of DNA. The length of the CDR3 is 14 residues. The germline CDR1 and CDR2 sequences are SSHAT and FNYEAQ (reference sequence). The CDR3 sequence is CASSIGATKETQYF.

The V call is TRBV24-1, the J call TRBJ2-4; TCRdb's D call of TRBD1 is untestable without DNA. The CDR3 contains 15 residues. CDR1 is KGHDR, CDR2 SFDVKD, per germline. The CDR3 region is CATCPEGFSKNIQYF.

The rearrangement joins TRBV5-1 to TRBJ1-5; there is no DNA to check the TCRdb D call of TRBD1. The CDR3 contains 15 residues. The germline gives CDR1 SGHRS, CDR2 YFSETQ. The CDR3 loop is CASSSGQGDNQPQHF. The complete variable domain, with remaining parts taken from reference TRBV5-1 and TRBJ1-5, reads KAGVTQTPRYLIKTRGQQVTLSCSPISGHRSVSWYQQTPGQGLQFLFEYFSETQRNKGNFPGRFSGRQFSNSRSEMNVSTLELGDSALYLCASSSGQGDNQPQHFGDGTRLSIL.

The chain couples TRBV20-1 to TRBJ1-4; the TRBD1 assignment by TCRdb is unverifiable without DNA. CDR3 length: 14 amino acids. The germline V gene encodes CDR1 DFQATT and CDR2 SNEGSKA (reference sequence). The CDR3 sequence: CSAPDQQGSVKLFF.

This chain connects TRBV7-9 to TRBJ2-3. This CDR3 has 12 amino acids. CDR1 SEHNR and CDR2 FQNEAQ come from the germline V gene (reference sequence). CDR3 amino acids: CASSLTQDTQYF.

V and J are TRBV20-1 and TRBJ1-5; absent DNA, TCRdb's TRBD1 call cannot be checked. This CDR3 has 13 amino acids. Germline values: CDR1 DFQATT, CDR2 SNEGSKA (reference sequence). The chain's CDR3 is CSATPGSNQPQHF.

The gene calls are TRBV6-1 and TRBJ1-1; TCRdb calls TRBD1, which cannot be checked without DNA. CDR1 is MNHNS and CDR2 is SASEGT in the germline V gene. This CDR3 has 15 residues. The CDR3 sequence is CASSPPGRTNTEAFF.

The chain carries TRBV7-3 and TRBJ2-1; TCRdb designates TRBD1, a call that cannot be tested without DNA. Germline V gives CDR1 SGHTA, CDR2 FQGTGA. CDR3 length equals 16 residues. The CDR3: CASSLMGQGLNNEQFF.

The gene calls are TRBV5-6 and TRBJ2-1; TCRdb outputs TRBD2, but without DNA this stays unchecked. Per the germline V gene, CDR1 is SGHDT and CDR2 is YYEEEE. The CDR3 consists of 21 residues. CDR3 in amino acids: CASSSRLGQLSAGGLYNEQFF.

This chain connects TRBV15 to TRBJ2-7; there is no DNA to check the TCRdb D call of TRBD1. The CDR3 contains 17 residues. Germline V gene data show CDR1 as LNHNV and CDR2 as YYDKDF (reference sequence). The chain's CDR3 is CATSREWGGASSYEQYF.

The rearrangement links TRBV7-2 to TRBJ2-7; the TRBD2 assignment by TCRdb is unverifiable without DNA. The V gene's germline CDR1 is SGHTA and CDR2 FQGNSA. The CDR3 has 15 amino acids. This chain's CDR3 is CASSVSGRASYEQYF.

The chain carries TRBV5-1 and TRBJ2-7; TCRdb outputs TRBD1, but without DNA this stays unchecked. This CDR3 contains 15 residues. The germline gives CDR1 SGHRS, CDR2 YFSETQ. CDR3: CASSLAGQGVGEQYF.

The chain uses TRBV28 and TRBJ1-1; the D call from TCRdb, TRBD1, cannot be confirmed without DNA. Germline CDR1 reads MDHEN; CDR2 reads SYDVKM. The CDR3 consists of 14 residues. CDR3 protein: CASSPARGGAEAFF.

CDR3 in amino acids: CASSRGQGLSEAFF. The chain carries TRBV5-1 and TRBJ1-1; TCRdb lists TRBD1, though no DNA is available to test this call. Germline V gives CDR1 SGHRS, CDR2 YFSETQ. The CDR3 loop spans 14 amino acids.